This T cell receptor (beta chain) was recovered during a study of control samples from healthy donors and cancer patients. The CDR3 spans 14 residues. Germline assignment: CDR1 SEHNR and CDR2 FQNEAQ (reference sequence). V trimming: 5 bases; J trimming: 6 bases; junction bases outside the gene matches: 8. This clone was counted a few times. Using immunoSEQ multiplex PCR, the repertoire was profiled, and TCRdb retains in-frame clones only, with some absent. In the table there are 150,000 to 200,000 clones, over 90% of which are singletons. This receptor was identified in a woman aged 30 to 39 in good health. Sequenced sample: blood. The chain combines TRBV7-9 with TRBJ2-5, with 8 positions matching TRBD1. In nucleotides, the CDR3 is TGTGCCAGCAGCCCCTGGACAGGGTTCAAGACCCAGTACTTC. The encoded protein is CASSPWTGFKTQYF.